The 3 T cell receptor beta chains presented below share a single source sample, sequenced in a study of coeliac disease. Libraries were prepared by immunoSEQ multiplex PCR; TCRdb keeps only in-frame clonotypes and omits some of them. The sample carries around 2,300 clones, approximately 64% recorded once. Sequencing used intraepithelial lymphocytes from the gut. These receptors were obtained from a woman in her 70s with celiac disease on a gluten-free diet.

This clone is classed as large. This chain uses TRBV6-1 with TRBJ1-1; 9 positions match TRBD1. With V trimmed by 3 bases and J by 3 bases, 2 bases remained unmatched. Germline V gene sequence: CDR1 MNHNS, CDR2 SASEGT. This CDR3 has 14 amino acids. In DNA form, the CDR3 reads TGTGCCAGCAGTGAGGGACAGGGTGACACTGAAGCTTTCTTT. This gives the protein CASSEGQGDTEAFF.

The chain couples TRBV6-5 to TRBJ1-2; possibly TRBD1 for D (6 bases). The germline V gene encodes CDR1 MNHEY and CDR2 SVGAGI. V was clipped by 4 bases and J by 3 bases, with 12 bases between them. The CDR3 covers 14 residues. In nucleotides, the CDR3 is TGTGCCAGCAGTTCACCTAGGACAGACTATGGCTACACCTTC. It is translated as CASSSPRTDYGYTF.

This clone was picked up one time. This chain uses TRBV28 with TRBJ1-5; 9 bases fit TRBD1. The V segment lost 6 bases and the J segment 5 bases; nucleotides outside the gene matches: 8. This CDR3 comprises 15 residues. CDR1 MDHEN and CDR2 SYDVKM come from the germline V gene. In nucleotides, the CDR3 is TGTGCCAGCAGCCGGGGGACAGGGCAATATCAGCCCCAGCATTTT. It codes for CASSRGTGQYQPQHF.